The T cell receptor beta chain described here comes from a study of T cell changes during pregnancy in multiple sclerosis. The CDR3 has 17 amino acids. V shed 0 bases and J shed 0 bases, with 13 bases lying between them. Per germline, CDR1 LGHNA and CDR2 YSLEER. Some clones are missing from TCRdb's copy, which holds only in-frame ones; the method was immunoSEQ multiplex PCR. Among tens of thousands of clones, roughly nine tenths were seen once, and the ten largest hold 9% to 9.5%. The chain links TRBV4-3 to TRBJ2-3, with unresolved D. This TCR derives from a female donor in good health, enrolled as a control in a pregnancy study. The input for sequencing was peripheral blood, taken after pregnancy. This chain's CDR3 is CASSQDPYPGSTDTQYF. The CDR3 DNA sequence: TGCGCCAGCAGCCAAGATCCTTACCCCGGGAGCACAGATACGCAGTATTTT.